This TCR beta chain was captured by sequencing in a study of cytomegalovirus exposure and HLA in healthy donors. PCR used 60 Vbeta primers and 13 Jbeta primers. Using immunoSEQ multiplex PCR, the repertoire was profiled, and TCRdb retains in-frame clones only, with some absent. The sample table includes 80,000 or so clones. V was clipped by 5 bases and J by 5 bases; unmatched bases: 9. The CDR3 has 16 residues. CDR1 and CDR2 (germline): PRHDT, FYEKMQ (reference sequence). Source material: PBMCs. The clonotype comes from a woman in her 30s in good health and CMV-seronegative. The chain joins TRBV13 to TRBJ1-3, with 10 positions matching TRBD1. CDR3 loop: CASSKRQGAGRNTIYF. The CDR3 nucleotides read TGTGCCAGCAGCAAAAGACAGGGGGCCGGACGAAACACCATATATTTT.